The T cell receptor beta chain described here comes from a study of cytomegalovirus exposure and HLA in healthy donors. Across the whole study: A preliminary data release comprised about 85 million unique TCRs obtained from HLA-typed donors. Study-level findings and limits: The authors later found HLA-associated TCR beta chains more clonally expanded than equally common others. CMV serostatus was the sole immune exposure data available. Upon later analysis, TCR association rates were observed to vary by HLA locus, being highest for DRB1 and lowest for HLA-C.

Per the germline V gene, CDR1 is MDHEN and CDR2 is SYDVKM. The CDR3 sequence is 15 residues long. Trimming shortened V by 6 bases and J by 1 base, and 13 bases separated the two germline ends. With respect to this clone: Its antigen is not identified.

PCR primers comprised 60 Vbeta and 13 Jbeta primers. Method: immunoSEQ multiplex PCR; TCRdb's copy keeps in-frame clones and lacks some. The top ten clones hold 0.71% of a sample with under 250,000 clones, roughly 88% of them seen once. The TCR originated in a boy younger than 10 in good health and CMV-seronegative. Sequenced: PBMCs. The chain joins TRBV28 to TRBJ2-1, with a weak D call TRBD1 (5 bases). The CDR3 nucleotides are TGTGCCAGCAGGCCTCCAGGGCGATCCTACAATGAGCAGTTCTTC. This gives the protein CASRPPGRSYNEQFF.